These 2 T cell receptor beta chains were all obtained from the same sample, sequenced in a study of blood T cells in healthy people across ages. A J-beta primer mix and a sample-barcoded 5' primer were used in a second PCR of about 7 to 11 cycles. MiXCR, run by TCRdb on the 5' RACE reads, gives a single entry per CDR3 protein. The sample records about 1,600,000 distinct CDR3 sequences, 42% being singletons. The source material was blood. The origin of the receptors is a woman younger than 35 in good health.

The genes are TRBV20-1 and TRBJ2-5; TRBD2 might be the D (5 bases). Per germline, CDR1 DFQATT and CDR2 SNEGSKA (reference sequence). Trimming took 3 bases from V and 0 from J, leaving 8 bases between them. CDR3 length equals 13 residues. The CDR3 DNA sequence: TGCAGTGCTAGGCAGGACTACCAAGAGACCCAGTACTTC. Its protein product is CSARQDYQETQYF.

The gene calls are TRBV12-3 or TRBV12-4 and TRBJ2-2; D perhaps matches TRBD2 (5 bases). V was clipped by 3 bases and J by 4 bases, with 12 bases between them. The CDR3 extends over 15 amino acids. The CDR3 DNA is TGTGCCAGCAGTTTTCATCCACGGGGCACCGGGGAGCTGTTTTTT. This translates into CASSFHPRGTGELFF.